This T cell receptor (beta chain) is drawn from a study of blood T cell repertoires in COVID-19. The repertoire was sequenced with immunoSEQ multiplex PCR; TCRdb's copy has only in-frame clones and lacks some. The sample includes about 150,000 clones, around 87% of them seen just once. Losses at the gene ends were 2 bases for V and 2 bases for J; bases not matched to a gene: 5. The germline gives CDR1 KGHDR, CDR2 SFDVKD. The CDR3 is made up of 16 amino acids. V is TRBV24-1 and J is TRBJ2-3; TRBD1 matches at 8 bases. Sequenced sample: peripheral blood. This receptor was identified in a man aged 50-59 years who had recovered from COVID-19. For the CDR3, the DNA is TGTGCCACCAGTGATTCCGGGACAGGTTTCACAGATACGCAGTATTTT. Translation: CATSDSGTGFTDTQYF.